This T cell receptor (beta chain) was identified in a study of CD8 T cells in Susac syndrome (dated by TCRdb to about 2019). Study-level background: The study used repertoire sequencing to test whether antigen drove CD8+ T cell activation and differentiation in Susac syndrome. CD8+ T cell repertoire clonality was compared between some 12 healthy donors, approximately 14 Susac syndrome patients and 15 or so multiple sclerosis patients. The study at large found these results: The TCR sequencing and HLA analysis was acknowledged to have included a relatively small number of individuals.

RNA was extracted with the RNeasy kit and 0.5 to 1 ug was reverse transcribed using random hexamers. The immunoSEQ multiplex PCR assay, which covers 54 Vbeta and 13 Jbeta segments, was used to amplify TCR beta CDR3 regions. Bias from PCR amplification was corrected by using a synthetic template baseline for primer optimization and for computational correction. The authors' analysis ran thus. Reads were annotated to V, D and J genes per IMGT and analyzed with immunoSEQ Analyzer, keeping only productive sequences. Clonality was computed as one minus Shannon entropy normalized by log2 of the number of productive unique sequences. For each patient and control, public and private clones were evaluated among the 100 most prevalent clones. Clones were defined as Susac-specific if absent from the healthy and MS cohorts, from approximately 1,100 published viral clones and from other ImmuneACCESS disease sequences. TCRdb trimmed public reads at Q25 via fastp, called clones via MiXCR and kept in-frame beta chains. Each record represents a unique CDR3 protein, reported with the most common genes and DNA among its rows. TCRdb's processing, not the authors' own work, is the source of the V and J calls. In this sample the table shows 85,000 to 90,000 distinct CDR3 sequences, about 93% of which occur a single time. Roughly 0.32% of the sample comes from the top ten.

Note on this clonotype: The antigen it binds to is not known. Nothing much larger sits one base from this clone, and base qualities are not available.

High-throughput TCR beta sequencing profiled peripheral blood CD8+ and CD4+ T cells from healthy donors, Susac syndrome patients and multiple sclerosis patients. The healthy donors served as controls matched for age and sex. Bulk CD8+ and CD4+ T cells were purified by magnetic negative isolation, while CD8+ TEMRA cells were enriched using FACS. Blood was drawn into EDTA tubes, processed within 24 hours, and PBMCs were isolated by density gradient centrifugation. PBMCs destined for TCR sequencing were cryopreserved in liquid nitrogen and later thawed in a 37 °C water bath. Purity of sorted or isolated CD4+, CD8+ and CD8+ TEMRA cells was at least 90%. The germline V gene provides CDR1 SQVTM and CDR2 ANQGSEA. The CDR3 spans 12 residues, from the cysteine through the phenylalanine. The sequence is cut down to CDR3 DNA, 36 bases in frame from base 1. V was cut back by 5 bases and J by 7 bases, leaving a gap of 13 bases between them.

The chain is made from TRBV29-1 and TRBJ2-3; the D match is possibly TRBD1 or TRBD2, with 5 bases aligned in each. The sequencing sample was made of CD8+ T cells from PBMCs. The sequence came from a human donor in good health. The nucleotide sequence reads TGCAGCGTTCGGGACGGAGGACATACGCAGTATTTT. The encoded protein is CSVRDGGHTQYF.